This T cell receptor (beta chain) originates from a study of blood T cell repertoires in COVID-19. Looking at the study overall: PBMCs, B-cell-depleted T cells, or T cells were the source of the cDNA or gDNA that made up the material.

In the authors' workflow: Researchers report that nucleated cell counts were estimated from reference gene primer amplification. This table comes from immunoSEQ multiplex PCR, and its TCRdb copy is limited to in-frame clones, with some not included. Clone size and the V and J calls come from that table; the DNA yielded D and trimming. Seen here are 120,000 or so clones, 70% to 90% observed once, and the top ten hold approximately 1.4%. Sample: peripheral blood. This clonotype was sampled from a human donor in a cohort sampled during active COVID-19.

Here the CDR3 DNA reads TGTGCCAGCAGTCCAGCGGGAGGGCGAGGGACCGGGGAGCTGTTTTTT. Protein sequence: CASSPAGGRGTGELFF. This chain links TRBV27 with TRBJ2-2; 10 bases line up with TRBD2. Per germline, CDR1 MNHEY and CDR2 SMNVEV (reference sequence). J was trimmed by 5 bases and V by 5 bases; bases with no gene match: 8. The CDR3 consists of 16 residues.